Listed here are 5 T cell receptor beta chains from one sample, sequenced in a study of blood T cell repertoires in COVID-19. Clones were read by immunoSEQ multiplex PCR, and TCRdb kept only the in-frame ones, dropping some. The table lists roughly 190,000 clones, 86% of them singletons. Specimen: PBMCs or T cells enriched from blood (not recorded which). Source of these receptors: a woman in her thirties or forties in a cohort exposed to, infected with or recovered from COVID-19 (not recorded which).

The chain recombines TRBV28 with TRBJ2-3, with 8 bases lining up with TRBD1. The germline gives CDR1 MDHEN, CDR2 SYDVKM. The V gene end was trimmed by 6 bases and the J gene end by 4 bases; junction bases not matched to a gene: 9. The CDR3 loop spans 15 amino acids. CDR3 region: CASRTPQGVADTQYF. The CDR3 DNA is TGTGCCAGCAGGACTCCACAGGGGGTAGCAGATACGCAGTATTTT.

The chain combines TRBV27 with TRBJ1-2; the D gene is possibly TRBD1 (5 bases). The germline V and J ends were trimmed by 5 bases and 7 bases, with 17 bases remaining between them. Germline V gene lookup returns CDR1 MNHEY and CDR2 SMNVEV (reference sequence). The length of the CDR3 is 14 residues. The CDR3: CASSPGGIRGGYTF. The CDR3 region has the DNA TGTGCCAGCAGTCCCGGAGGGATAAGGGGTGGCTACACCTTC.

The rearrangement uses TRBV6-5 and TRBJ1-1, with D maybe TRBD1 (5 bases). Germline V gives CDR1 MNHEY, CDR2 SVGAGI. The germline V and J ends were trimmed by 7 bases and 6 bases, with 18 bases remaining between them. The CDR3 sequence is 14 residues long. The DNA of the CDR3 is TGTGCCAGCACCTACAGGCAGGAAGGATCTGAAGCTTTCTTT. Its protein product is CASTYRQEGSEAFF.

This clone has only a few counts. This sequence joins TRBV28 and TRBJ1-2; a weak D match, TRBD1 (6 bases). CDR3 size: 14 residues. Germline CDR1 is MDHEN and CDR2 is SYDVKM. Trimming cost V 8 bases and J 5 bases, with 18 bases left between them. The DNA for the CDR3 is TGTGCCAGCCTCTCTGGCAGGGGTCCGTATGGCTACACCTTC. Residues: CASLSGRGPYGYTF.

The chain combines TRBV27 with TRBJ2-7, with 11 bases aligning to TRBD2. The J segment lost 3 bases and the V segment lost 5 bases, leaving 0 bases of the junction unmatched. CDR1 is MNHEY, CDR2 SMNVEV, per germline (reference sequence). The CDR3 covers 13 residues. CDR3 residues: CASSGTSGYEQYF. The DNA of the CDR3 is TGTGCCAGCAGTGGGACTAGCGGCTACGAGCAGTACTTC.